This T cell receptor beta chain was found in a study of OX40 agonist ivuxolimab in advanced cancers. Study information: The patients received agonistic anti-OX40 (CD134) antibody ivuxolimab.

To note about this clone: The antigen is undetermined.

Germline assignment: CDR1 MGHDK and CDR2 SYGVNS. The J segment lost 2 bases and the V segment lost 8 bases, leaving 4 bases of the junction unmatched. This CDR3 has 15 residues. Findings and caveats of the study: Relative to CD4+, CD8+ T cells held more expanded clones on average.

Exclusion of a patient followed from autoimmune disease history or systemic immunosuppression. Method: immunoSEQ multiplex PCR; TCRdb's copy keeps in-frame clones and lacks some. The sample records some 60,000 clones, about nine tenths being singletons. The clonotype originates from an adult with an advanced solid tumor such as melanoma, head and neck, liver or kidney cancer. The chain joins TRBV25-1 to TRBJ2-6; 9 bases map to TRBD1. The sequences come from CD4+ or CD8+ T cells sorted from blood, collected in a trial of the OX40 agonist ivuxolimab. Here the CDR3 DNA reads TGTGCCAGCGGCGACAGGGGGACTGGGGCCAACGTCCTGACTTTC. Amino acids: CASGDRGTGANVLTF.